The T cell receptor beta chain under discussion was sequenced for a study of cytomegalovirus exposure and HLA in healthy donors. Findings and limits, study-wide: HLA alleles were associated with 18,000 or so TCR beta sequences in a later analysis at 0.05 false discovery rate. TCR association rates varied by HLA locus in a later analysis, with DRB1 highest and HLA-C lowest. Productive status was seen about 90% or about 30% of the time for most TCR beta V segments in an earlier analysis.

The donors (healthy individuals) were bone marrow donors. This CDR3 region has 13 residues. CDR1 is SSHAT and CDR2 is FNYEAQ in the germline V gene (reference sequence). Between the trimmed V and J ends, which lost 4 bases and 4 bases, there was a span of 9 bases. This clone was picked up a small number of times. The antigen is undetermined. Primers: 60 Vbeta forward and 13 Jbeta reverse. Produced via immunoSEQ multiplex PCR; TCRdb's table is partial and in-frame only. This table holds 100,000 to 150,000 clones, 15% found once. This chain links TRBV7-7 with TRBJ2-3; TRBD1 might be the D (5 bases). This TCR was recovered from a woman between 18 and 29 years old in good health and CMV-seronegative. The specimen sequenced was PBMCs. CDR3 nucleotide sequence: TGTGCCAGCAGCTGGCGACAGTCAGATACGCAGTATTTT. Encoded protein: CASSWRQSDTQYF. The full variable domain, rest sourced from reference TRBV7-7 and TRBJ2-3, is GAGVSQSPRYKVTKRGQDVTLRCDPISSHATLYWYQQALGQGPEFLTYFNYEAQPDKSGLPSDRFSAERPEGSISTLTIQRTEQRDSAMYRCASSWRQSDTQYFGPGTRLTVL.